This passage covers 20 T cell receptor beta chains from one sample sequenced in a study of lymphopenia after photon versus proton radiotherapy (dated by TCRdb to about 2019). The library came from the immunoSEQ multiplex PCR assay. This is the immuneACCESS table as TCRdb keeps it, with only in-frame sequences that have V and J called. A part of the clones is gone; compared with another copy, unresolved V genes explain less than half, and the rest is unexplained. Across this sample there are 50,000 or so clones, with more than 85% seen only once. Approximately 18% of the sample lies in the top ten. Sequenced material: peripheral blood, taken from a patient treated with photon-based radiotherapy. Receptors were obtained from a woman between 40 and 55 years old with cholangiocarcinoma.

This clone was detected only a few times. Written as DNA, the CDR3 is TGTGCCACCGGCAGGGACGTAGGCTATGGCTACACCTTC. As protein: CATGRDVGYGYTF. This chain connects TRBV28 to TRBJ1-2; D possibly corresponds to TRBD1 (5 bases). Germline CDR1 reads MDHEN; CDR2 reads SYDVKM. V was pared by 10 bases and J by 4 bases, with 16 bases between. This CDR3 is built from 13 residues.

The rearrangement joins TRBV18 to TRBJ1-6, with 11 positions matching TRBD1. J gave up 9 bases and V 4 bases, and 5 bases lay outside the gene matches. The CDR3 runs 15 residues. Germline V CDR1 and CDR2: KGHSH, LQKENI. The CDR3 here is CASSQSGTGGSPLHF. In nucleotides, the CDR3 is TGTGCCAGCTCACAATCCGGGACAGGGGGTTCACCCCTCCACTTT.

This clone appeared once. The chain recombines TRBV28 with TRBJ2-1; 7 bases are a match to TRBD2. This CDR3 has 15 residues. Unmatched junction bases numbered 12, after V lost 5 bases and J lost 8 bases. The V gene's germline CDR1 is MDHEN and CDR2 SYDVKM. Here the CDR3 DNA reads TGTGCCAGCAGTGTGGGGGAGGGCCCTCAGGATGAGCAGTTCTTC. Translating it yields CASSVGEGPQDEQFF.

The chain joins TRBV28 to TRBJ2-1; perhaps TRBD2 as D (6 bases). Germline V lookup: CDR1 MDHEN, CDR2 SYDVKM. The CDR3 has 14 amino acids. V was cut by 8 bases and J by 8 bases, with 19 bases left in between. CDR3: CASATQAGPHEQFF. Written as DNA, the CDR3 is TGTGCCAGCGCAACTCAGGCGGGACCTCATGAGCAGTTCTTC.

DNA for the CDR3: TGTGCCATCACCCTCAATTCAGGGACGGCTGAAGCTTTCTTT. Translating gives CAITLNSGTAEAFF. This sequence joins TRBV6-6 and TRBJ1-1, with a possible D match to TRBD1 (5 bases). Trimming removed 10 bases from V and 6 bases from J, with 21 bases in between. In germline, CDR1 is MNHNY, CDR2 SVGAGI (reference sequence). The CDR3 length is 14 residues.

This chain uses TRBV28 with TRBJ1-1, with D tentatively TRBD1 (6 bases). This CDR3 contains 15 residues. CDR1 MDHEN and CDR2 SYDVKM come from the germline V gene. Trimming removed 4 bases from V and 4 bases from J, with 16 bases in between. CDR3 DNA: TGTGCCAGCAGTTCGAAGGGGGGTAGAGTCACTGAAGCTTTCTTT. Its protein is CASSSKGGRVTEAFF.

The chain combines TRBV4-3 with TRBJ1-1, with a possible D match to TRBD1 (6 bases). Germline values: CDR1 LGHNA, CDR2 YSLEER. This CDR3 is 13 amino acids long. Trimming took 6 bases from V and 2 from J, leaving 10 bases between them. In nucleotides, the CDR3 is TGCGCCAGCAGAAAGGACAGCAACACTGAAGCTTTCTTT. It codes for CASRKDSNTEAFF.

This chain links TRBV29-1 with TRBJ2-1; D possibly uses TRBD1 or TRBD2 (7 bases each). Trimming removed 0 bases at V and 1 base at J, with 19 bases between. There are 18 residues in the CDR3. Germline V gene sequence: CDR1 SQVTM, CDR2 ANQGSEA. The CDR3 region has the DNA TGCAGCGTTGAAGAAGTAGGGGAGGGGGCCAGTTCCTACAATGAGCAGTTCTTC. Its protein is CSVEEVGEGASSYNEQFF.

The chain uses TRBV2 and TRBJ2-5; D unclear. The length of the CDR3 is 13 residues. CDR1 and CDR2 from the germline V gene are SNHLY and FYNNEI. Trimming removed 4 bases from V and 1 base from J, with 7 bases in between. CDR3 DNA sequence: TGTGCCAGCAGTGGGGGAATCCAAGAGACCCAGTACTTC. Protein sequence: CASSGGIQETQYF.

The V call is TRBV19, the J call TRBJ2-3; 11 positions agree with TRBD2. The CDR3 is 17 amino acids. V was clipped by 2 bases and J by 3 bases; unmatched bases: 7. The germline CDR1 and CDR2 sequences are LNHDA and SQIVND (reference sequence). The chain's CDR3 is CASSITLAGVGTDTQYF. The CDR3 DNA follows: TGTGCCAGTAGTATAACACTAGCGGGAGTAGGGACAGATACGCAGTATTTT.

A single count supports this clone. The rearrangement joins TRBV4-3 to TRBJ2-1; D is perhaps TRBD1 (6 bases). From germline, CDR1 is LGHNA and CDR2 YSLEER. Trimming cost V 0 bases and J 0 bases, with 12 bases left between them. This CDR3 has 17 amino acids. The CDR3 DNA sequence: TGCGCCAGCAGCCAAGATGGTCAGGGGAGCTCCTACAATGAGCAGTTCTTC. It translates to CASSQDGQGSSYNEQFF.

As DNA, the CDR3 is TGTGCCAGCAGTAGACCGGGCGGACTAGCTGGTGGTACGCAGTATTTT. Its protein product is CASSRPGGLAGGTQYF. J is TRBJ2-3 and V is TRBV27, with TRBD2 matching 8 bases. Unmatched junction bases numbered 15, after V lost 5 bases and J lost 8 bases. The germline gives CDR1 MNHEY, CDR2 SMNVEV (reference sequence). The CDR3 has 16 amino acids.

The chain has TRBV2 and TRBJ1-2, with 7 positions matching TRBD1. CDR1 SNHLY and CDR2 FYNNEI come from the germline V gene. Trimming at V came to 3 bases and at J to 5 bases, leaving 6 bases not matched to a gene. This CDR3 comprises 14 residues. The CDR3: CASSDGGGGYGYTF. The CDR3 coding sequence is TGTGCCAGCAGTGACGGAGGGGGCGGATATGGCTACACCTTC.

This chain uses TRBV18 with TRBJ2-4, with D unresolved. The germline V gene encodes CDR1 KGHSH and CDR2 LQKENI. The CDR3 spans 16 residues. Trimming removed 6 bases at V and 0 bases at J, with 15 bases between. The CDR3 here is CASSLQRSLAKNIQYF. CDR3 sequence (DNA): TGTGCCAGCTCCCTCCAGCGCTCACTAGCCAAAAACATTCAGTACTTC.

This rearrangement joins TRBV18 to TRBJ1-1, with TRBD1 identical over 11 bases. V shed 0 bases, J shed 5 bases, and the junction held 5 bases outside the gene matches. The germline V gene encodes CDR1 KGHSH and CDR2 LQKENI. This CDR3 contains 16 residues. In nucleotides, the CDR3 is TGTGCCAGCTCACCACCTGGGACAGGGGGGAAAACTGAAGCTTTCTTT. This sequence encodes CASSPPGTGGKTEAFF. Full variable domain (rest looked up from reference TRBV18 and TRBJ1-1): NAGVMQNPRHLVRRRGQEARLRCSPMKGHSHVYWYRQLPEEGLKFMVYLQKENIIDESGMPKERFSAEFPKEGPSILRIQQVVRGDSAAYFCASSPPGTGGKTEAFFGQGTRLTVV.

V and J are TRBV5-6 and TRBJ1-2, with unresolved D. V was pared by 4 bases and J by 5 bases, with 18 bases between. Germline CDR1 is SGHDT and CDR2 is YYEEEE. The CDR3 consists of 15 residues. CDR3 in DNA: TGTGCCAGCAGCGCGCCGACCGTCCTGCAGTATGGCTACACCTTC. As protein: CASSAPTVLQYGYTF.

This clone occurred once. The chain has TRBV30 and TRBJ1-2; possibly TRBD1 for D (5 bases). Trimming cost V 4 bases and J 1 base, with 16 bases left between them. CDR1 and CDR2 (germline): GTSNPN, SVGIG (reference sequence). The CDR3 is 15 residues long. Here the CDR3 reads CAWTPKRGYNYGYTF. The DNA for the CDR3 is TGTGCCTGGACCCCCAAAAGGGGCTATAACTATGGCTACACCTTC.

The CDR3 is CASSYDGGSSYNSPLHF. CDR3 nucleotide sequence: TGTGCCAGTAGCTACGACGGTGGTAGCTCCTATAATTCACCCCTCCACTTT. V and J are TRBV19 and TRBJ1-6; D not certain. The V gene's germline CDR1 is LNHDA and CDR2 SQIVND (reference sequence). Trimming left V 6 bases short and J 0 bases short, with 15 bases between. This CDR3 contains 17 residues.

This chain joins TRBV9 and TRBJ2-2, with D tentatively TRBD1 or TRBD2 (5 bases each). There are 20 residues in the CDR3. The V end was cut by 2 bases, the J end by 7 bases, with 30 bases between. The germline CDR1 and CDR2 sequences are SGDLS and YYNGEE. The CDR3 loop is CASSVSWSSGTPGLGGELFF. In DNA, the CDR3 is TGTGCCAGCAGCGTTTCTTGGAGTTCTGGGACCCCGGGTCTGGGCGGGGAGCTGTTTTTT.

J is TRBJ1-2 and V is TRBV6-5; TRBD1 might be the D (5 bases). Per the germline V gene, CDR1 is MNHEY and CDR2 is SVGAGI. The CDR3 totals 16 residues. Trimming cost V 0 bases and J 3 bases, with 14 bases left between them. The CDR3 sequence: CASSYSIGGRDYGYTF. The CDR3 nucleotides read TGTGCCAGCAGTTACTCGATCGGGGGAAGGGACTATGGCTACACCTTC.